The source of this T cell receptor (beta chain) is a study of blood T cell repertoires in COVID-19. TCRdb's table, derived via immunoSEQ multiplex PCR, lists solely in-frame clones and lacks some. The sample has under 95,000 clones; about three quarters are singletons. The TCR originated in a man aged 50 to 59 with active or convalescent COVID-19. The sequencing sample was made of peripheral blood.

As DNA, the CDR3 is TGCAGCGCAGGGGCAGGACATGGCTACACCTTC. This encodes CSAGAGHGYTF. V usage is TRBV29-1 and J usage is TRBJ1-2; possibly TRBD1 for D (6 bases). The V end was cut by 7 bases, the J end by 6 bases, with 12 bases between. From germline, CDR1 is SQVTM and CDR2 ANQGSEA. CDR3 length: 11 residues.